What follows are 14 T cell receptor delta chains derived from one specimen sequenced in a study of γδ T cells in repeated Plasmodium falciparum infection (dated by TCRdb to the early 2020s). Vgamma9/Vdelta2+ and Vdelta2-negative gammadelta T cell populations were flow-sorted from peripheral blood mononuclear cells for bulk TCR repertoire analysis. The library was made by multiplex PCR. Sequencing used an Illumina MiSeq. TCRdb reprocessed the public reads with the caller CATT; rows with the same DNA were merged afterwards. In all, the sample holds some 50,000 delta-chain clones, and approximately 1.5% of those were seen once. Around 8.6% of the sample rests with the top ten. The specimen sequenced was gamma-delta T cells from blood. The origin of the receptors is a pool of human donors (malaria-infected and uninfected, not separated).

Many counts were recorded for this clone. At the DNA level, this CDR3 is encoded by other sequences in the same sample as well. The rearrangement uses TRDV3 and TRDJ1; 8 bases are a match to TRDD3. Germline CDR1 and CDR2: TVYSNPD and GDNSRS (reference sequence). This CDR3 contains 16 residues. V was clipped by 4 bases and J by 1 base; unmatched bases: 14. This chain's CDR3 is CASPPVLGASTDKLIF. CDR3 sequence (DNA): TGTGCCTCCCCCCCCGTACTGGGGGCCTCCACCGATAAACTCATCTTT.

As to this clone: This likely reflects a read error, since a far larger clone is one base away. The same CDR3 can be traced to other DNA sequences in this sample. The V gene is TRDV1; the J gene was not called; the D call in the table, TRDD3, was not verified against the DNA. The germline CDR1 and CDR2 sequences are TSWWSYY and QGS. The CDR3 has 17 amino acids. The CDR3 sequence is CALGELARGPDTDKLIF. Written as DNA, the CDR3 is TGTGCTCTTGGGGAACTCGCCAGGGGCCCGGACACCGATAAGCTCATCTTT.

This clone occurred many times. This rearrangement joins TRDV1 to TRDJ1, with 10 bases aligning to TRDD3. V was pared by 4 bases and J by 3 bases, with 20 bases of the junction left unmatched. The germline gives CDR1 TSWWSYY, CDR2 QGS. This CDR3 has 20 residues. Written as DNA, the CDR3 is TGTGCTCTTGGGGGCCCCAACACATTGGGGGATACTAAAAGTGCCGATAAACTCATCTTT. It yields the protein CALGGPNTLGDTKSADKLIF.

As for this clone: The protein in TCRdb stems from a much larger clone and differs at residue 9 from this DNA's translation, likely a read error; here the protein is translated from the DNA. The rearrangement joins TRDV1 to TRDJ1; 10 positions match TRDD3. The trim removed 4 bases at V and 1 base at J, leaving 21 bases unmatched. The germline V gene has CDR1 TSWWSYY and CDR2 QGS. The CDR3 is made up of 21 amino acids. The DNA for the CDR3 is TGTGCTCTTGGGGGTCTGAGGTCCGACAAGCTACTGGGGGATGTCACCGATAAACTCATCTTT. It encodes CALGGLRSDKLLGDVTDKLIF.

This clone occurred many times. The sample has other DNA sequences that encode this CDR3 too. The rearrangement links TRDV1 to TRDJ1; TRDD3 is a possible D gene (5 bases). This CDR3 has 24 residues. Trimming took 1 base from V and 5 from J, leaving 41 bases between them. Germline assignment: CDR1 TSWWSYY and CDR2 QGS. CDR3 in DNA: TGTGCTCTTGGGGAACGTATGGGCCACATACGCGGGGTCTGTAATCCGAACGCCTCTGATAAACTCATCTTT. This encodes CALGERMGHIRGVCNPNASDKLIF.

This clone showed up many times. A much larger clone lies a single base off, so this may be a read error. This chain uses TRDV1 with TRDJ1; D call uncertain. Trimming shortened V by 0 bases and J by 5 bases, and 13 bases separated the two germline ends. CDR1 is TSWWSYY, CDR2 QGS, per germline. The CDR3 spans 15 residues. CDR3 nucleotides: TGTGCTCTTGGGGAACTGAGGCCGGGCACTGATAAACTCATCTTT. Its protein is CALGELRPGTDKLIF.

This clone has more than one count but fewer than ten. The amino acid sequence in TCRdb belongs to a much larger clone and departs from this DNA's translation at residue 4, likely a sequencing read error; the sequence shown is translated from the DNA. The V gene is TRDV1, the J gene TRDJ1; TRDD3 might be the D (6 bases). Matching the DNA to germline supplied the J gene, which TCRdb does not give. The CDR3 loop spans 19 amino acids. Deletions cut 9 bases from V and 0 bases from J, with 29 bases between. Per the germline V gene, CDR1 is TSWWSYY and CDR2 is QGS. The DNA of the CDR3 is TGTGCTCTCCCCCCCGGCGGGGGACGCGATCCTTGGTACACCGATAAACTCATCTTT. It specifies CALPPGGGRDPWYTDKLIF.

This clone occurred many times. The rearrangement joins TRDV1 to TRDJ1, with 7 bases fitting TRDD2. Germline CDR1 and CDR2: TSWWSYY and QGS. The J segment lost 1 base and the V segment lost 3 bases, leaving 44 bases of the junction unmatched. The CDR3 covers 28 residues. The CDR3 DNA follows: TGTGCTCTTGGGGACCCTGAGGGTGCACCCAGTAGCCTTCCTCCTTGGGGTTCTCCCGGGGGTCCCACCGATAAACTCATCTTT. Translated: CALGDPEGAPSSLPPWGSPGGPTDKLIF.

This clone was picked up a small number of times. This likely traces to a read error, being one base from a far larger clone. The same CDR3 also results from other DNA sequences found in this sample. The chain links TRDV1 to TRDJ1; 9 positions match TRDD2. The CDR3 extends over 23 amino acids. Germline CDR1 reads TSWWSYY; CDR2 reads QGS. The CDR3 DNA is TGTGCCCTTGGGGAACATTGTTGTAGGCCTTCCTACTCCTACGGGGGATACACCGATAAACTCATCTTT. Translating it yields CALGEHCCRPSYSYGGYTDKLIF.

This clone was detected ten times or more. It is likely a read error: a sequence one base away is far more abundant. Other DNA sequences in this specimen translate into the identical CDR3. The chain joins TRDV1 to TRDJ1, with TRDD3 identical over 12 bases. The J gene, missing from TCRdb, was assigned here through DNA to germline matching. V gave up 2 bases and J gave up 10 bases; unmatched junction bases: 11. This CDR3 comprises 16 residues. CDR1 and CDR2 from the germline V gene are TSWWSYY and QGS. This CDR3 reads CALGELALLGDTRLIF. The CDR3 DNA reads as TGTGCTCTTGGGGAATTGGCCTTGCTGGGGGATACGAGACTCATCTTT.

This clone was seen repeatedly, ten times or more. A read error may account for a junction end that differs from germline. The CDR3 here is CAHGEPSFRATLLGDTEWTDKLIF. Here the CDR3 DNA reads TGTGCTCATGGGGAACCATCCTTTCGGGCGACCCTACTGGGGGATACGGAGTGGACCGATAAACTCATCTTT. The rearrangement joins TRDV1 to TRDJ1, with 13 bases that match TRDD3. This CDR3 is 24 amino acids long. Germline loops: CDR1 TSWWSYY, CDR2 QGS.

This clone was detected only a few times. The TCRdb protein comes from a much larger clone and disagrees with this DNA's translation at residue 14, likely due to a read error; the protein given here is derived from the DNA. The chain uses TRAV38-2/DV8 and TRDJ2; 9 bases match TRDD2. The J gene was missing in TCRdb and was found by matching the end of the DNA to germline. The germline CDR1 and CDR2 sequences are TSESDYY and QEAYKQQN. CDR3 size: 18 residues. CDR3 residues: CAYRGLPTVWGQTVQLFF. The CDR3, as DNA: TGTGCTTATAGGGGCCTTCCTACCGTCTGGGGACAGACAGTACAACTCTTCTTT.

There are a few counts of this clone. The protein recorded in TCRdb matches a much larger clone and deviates from this DNA's translation at residue 5, suggesting a read error; the protein here is obtained by translating the DNA. The CDR3 nucleotides are TGTGCCTGTGACCCCACTCCCGTACTGGGGGATACTGCCACCGATAAACTCATCTTT. This codes for CACDPTPVLGDTATDKLIF. The chain links TRDV2 to TRDJ1, with 12 bases aligning to TRDD3. The J gene, absent from TCRdb, was called here by matching the DNA to germline. CDR1 is GEAIGNYY, CDR2 EKD, per germline. The CDR3 extends over 19 amino acids. With 3 bases clipped from V and 1 base from J, the junction kept 14 bases outside the gene matches.

This clone was seen more than once but under ten times. Translating this DNA gives a protein that differs at residue 10 from the TCRdb one, which belongs to a much larger clone; a read error is likely, and the protein shown is this translation. V and J are TRDV2 and TRDJ1; 7 bases are a match to TRDD3. The CDR3 loop spans 17 amino acids. After removal of 3 bases from V and 0 bases from J, the junction contained 12 bases not matched to a gene. CDR1 and CDR2 (germline): GEAIGNYY, EKD. The CDR3 nucleotides read TGTGCCTGTGACTCCTTACTGGGGAACCCGTACACCGATAAACTCATCTTT. As protein: CACDSLLGNPYTDKLIF.